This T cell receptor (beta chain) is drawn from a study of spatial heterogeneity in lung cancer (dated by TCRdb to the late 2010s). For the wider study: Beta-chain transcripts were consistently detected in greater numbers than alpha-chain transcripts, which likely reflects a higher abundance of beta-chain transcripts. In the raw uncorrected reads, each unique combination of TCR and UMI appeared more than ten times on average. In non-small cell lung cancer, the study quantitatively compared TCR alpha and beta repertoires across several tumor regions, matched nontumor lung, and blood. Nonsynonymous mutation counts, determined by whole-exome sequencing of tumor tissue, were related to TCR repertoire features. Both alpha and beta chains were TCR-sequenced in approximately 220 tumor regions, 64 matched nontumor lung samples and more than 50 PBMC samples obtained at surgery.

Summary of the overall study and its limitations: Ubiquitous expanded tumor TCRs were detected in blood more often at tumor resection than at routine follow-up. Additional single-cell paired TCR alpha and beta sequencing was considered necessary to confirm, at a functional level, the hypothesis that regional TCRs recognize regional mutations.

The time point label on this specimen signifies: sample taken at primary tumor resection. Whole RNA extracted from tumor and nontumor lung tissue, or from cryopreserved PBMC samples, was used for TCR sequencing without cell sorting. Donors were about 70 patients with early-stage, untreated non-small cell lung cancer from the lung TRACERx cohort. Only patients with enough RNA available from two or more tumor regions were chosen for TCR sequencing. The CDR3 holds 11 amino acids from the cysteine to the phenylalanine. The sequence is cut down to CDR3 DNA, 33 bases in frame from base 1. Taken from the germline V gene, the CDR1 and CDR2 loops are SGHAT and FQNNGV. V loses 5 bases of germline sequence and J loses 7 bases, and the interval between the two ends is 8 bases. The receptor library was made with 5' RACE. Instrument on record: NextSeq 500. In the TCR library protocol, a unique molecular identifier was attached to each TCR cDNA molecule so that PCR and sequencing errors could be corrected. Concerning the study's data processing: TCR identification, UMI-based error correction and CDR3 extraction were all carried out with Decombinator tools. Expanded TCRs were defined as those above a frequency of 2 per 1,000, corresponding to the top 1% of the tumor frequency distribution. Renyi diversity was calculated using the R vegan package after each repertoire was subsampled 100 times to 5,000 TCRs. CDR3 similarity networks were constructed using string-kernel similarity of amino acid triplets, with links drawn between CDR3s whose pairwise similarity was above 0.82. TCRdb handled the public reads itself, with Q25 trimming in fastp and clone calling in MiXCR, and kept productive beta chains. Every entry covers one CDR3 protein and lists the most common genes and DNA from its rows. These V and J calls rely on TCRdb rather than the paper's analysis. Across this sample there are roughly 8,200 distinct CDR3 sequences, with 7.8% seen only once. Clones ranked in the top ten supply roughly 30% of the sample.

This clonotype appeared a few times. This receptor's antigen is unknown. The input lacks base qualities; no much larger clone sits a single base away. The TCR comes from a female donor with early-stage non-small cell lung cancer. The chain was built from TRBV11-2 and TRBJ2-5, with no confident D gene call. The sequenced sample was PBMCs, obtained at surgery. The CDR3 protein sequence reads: CASSVSVTQYF. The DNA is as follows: TGTGCCAGCAGCGTTTCCGTGACCCAGTACTTC.